The 21 T cell receptor beta chains in this list originate from one sample, sequenced in a study of CD8+CD57+ T cells in acquired aplastic anemia. Genomic DNA constituted the template upon which TCR beta VDJ and CDR3 profiling was performed. TCRdb processed the reads anew with MiXCR; each CDR3 protein has one entry. The table has 120,000 or so distinct CDR3 sequences, less than 50% seen once; the top ten hold about 2.6%. Patients who underwent sequencing had shown CD8+CD57+ cell expansion by flow cytometry. The specimen sequenced was sorted CD4+, CD8+, or CD8+CD57+ T cells (not recorded which) from PBMCs. These receptors all come from a human donor with aplastic anemia.

This clonotype was observed a handful of times. The V gene is TRBV15, the J gene TRBJ1-5, with 8 bases fitting TRBD1. Germline V gene data show CDR1 as LNHNV and CDR2 as YYDKDF (reference sequence). The CDR3 loop spans 13 amino acids. Trimming cost V 3 bases and J 9 bases; bases outside gene matches: 4. CDR3 protein: CATSSTGGRPQHF. DNA for the CDR3: TGTGCCACCAGCAGCACAGGGGGGAGGCCCCAGCATTTT.

The sample holds many counts of this clonotype. This chain connects TRBV27 to TRBJ1-5, with no clear D. Germline V gives CDR1 MNHEY, CDR2 SMNVEV (reference sequence). This CDR3 has 13 residues. Trimming left V 4 bases short and J 3 bases short, with 7 bases between. The CDR3 DNA is TGTGCCAGCAGTTGGGCCCCCAATCAGCCCCAGCATTTT. Translated, it gives CASSWAPNQPQHF.

Turning to this clonotype: At one end the junction does not follow the germline gene, possibly because of a read error. The chain links TRBV7-9 to TRBJ1-3, with D hard to call. Germline assignment: CDR1 SEHNR and CDR2 FQNEAQ (reference sequence). CDR3 size: 15 residues. CDR3 in amino acids: CASGLEGTKGNTIYF. The CDR3 nucleotides read TGTGCCAGCGGCTTGGAGGGCACGAAGGGAAACACCATATATTTT.

The chain's CDR3 is CATSRLGQGPEETQYF. Written as DNA, the CDR3 is TGTGCCACCAGCAGACTTGGACAGGGCCCCGAGGAGACGCAGTATTTT. This sequence joins TRBV15 and TRBJ2-3; TRBD1 matches at 8 bases. Germline CDR1 reads LNHNV; CDR2 reads YYDKDF (reference sequence). The CDR3 runs to 16 residues. V lost 2 bases, J lost 9 bases, and 13 bases stayed unmatched.

V usage is TRBV6-1 and J usage is TRBJ2-1; 8 bases fit TRBD1. The CDR3 has 15 residues. CDR1 and CDR2 from the germline V gene are MNHNS and SASEGT. V was clipped by 2 bases and J by 5 bases; unmatched bases: 5. The CDR3 nucleotides are TGTGCCAGCAGTGAAAGGACAGGGAGAAACAATGAGCAGTTCTTC. Its translation is CASSERTGRNNEQFF.

The chain is built from TRBV10-3 and TRBJ2-7, with D tentatively TRBD1 (6 bases). This CDR3 comprises 16 residues. Between the trimmed V and J ends, which lost 2 bases and 2 bases, there was a span of 16 bases. CDR1 is ENHRY and CDR2 is SYGVKD in the germline V gene. The CDR3: CAISEIMGAVTYEQYF. The CDR3, as DNA: TGTGCCATCAGTGAGATAATGGGGGCAGTTACCTACGAGCAGTACTTC.

This clonotype was found a few times. A much larger clonotype is one base distant, so this may be a read error. The V gene is TRBV5-1, the J gene TRBJ2-1; no reliable D call. This CDR3 is built from 14 residues. CDR1 and CDR2 (germline): SGHRS, YFSETQ. For the CDR3, the DNA is TGCGCCAGCAGCTCCAACGTGCCCTCGAATGAGCAGCTCTTC. As protein: CASSSNVPSNEQLF.

This clonotype was detected many times. V is TRBV20-1 and J is TRBJ1-1; TRBD1 matches 7 bases. CDR1 is DFQATT, CDR2 SNEGSKA, per germline (reference sequence). CDR3 length: 14 residues. Trimming took 3 bases from V and 2 from J; bases not matched to a gene: 6. CDR3 residues: CSASSDRVNTEAFF. In DNA, the CDR3 is TGCAGTGCTAGTTCCGACAGGGTTAACACTGAAGCTTTCTTT.

This clonotype showed up many times. The J gene is TRBJ2-1, the V gene TRBV19, with TRBD2 matching over 11 bases. V trimming: 8 bases; J trimming: 4 bases; junction bases outside the gene matches: 7. This CDR3 comprises 15 residues. Germline values: CDR1 LNHDA, CDR2 SQIVND (reference sequence). Here the CDR3 reads CASSTSGVIYNEQFF. CDR3 DNA: TGTGCCAGTTCGACTAGCGGGGTCATATACAATGAGCAGTTCTTC.

This sequence joins TRBV29-1 and TRBJ2-1, with TRBD1 matching over 8 bases. Trimming took 5 bases from V and 4 from J; bases not matched to a gene: 4. Germline V gene lookup returns CDR1 SQVTM and CDR2 ANQGSEA. The CDR3 sequence is 13 residues long. CDR3 amino acids: CSVQRDRYNEQFF. CDR3 bases: TGCAGCGTTCAGAGGGACAGGTACAATGAGCAGTTCTTC.

Concerning this clonotype: It is likely a read error, because the conserved phenylalanine at the end of the CDR3 is missing. As DNA, the CDR3 is TGTGCCAGCAGCTTAGACCCCCCCTACGAGCAGTACCTC. It is translated as CASSLDPPYEQYL. The chain couples TRBV11-3 to TRBJ2-7; the D is unclear. In germline, CDR1 is SGHNT, CDR2 YENEEA. The germline V and J ends were trimmed by 0 bases and 2 bases, with 5 bases remaining between them. The CDR3 is made up of 13 amino acids.

V gene TRBV2 combines with J gene TRBJ2-1; D gene unclear. V shed 2 bases and J shed 8 bases, with 4 bases lying between them. Germline V CDR1 and CDR2: SNHLY, FYNNEI. The CDR3 has 11 residues. The CDR3 loop reads CASSEQYEQFF. The CDR3 DNA follows: TGTGCCAGCAGTGAACAGTATGAGCAGTTCTTC.

This clonotype was seen at least ten times. V and J are TRBV9 and TRBJ1-4, with D unclear. Trimming took off 0 bases at V and 4 bases at J, with 4 bases between the two ends. CDR1 is SGDLS, CDR2 YYNGEE, per germline. CDR3 size: 13 residues. The CDR3 coding sequence is TGTGCCAGCAGCGTAGGTAGTAATGAAAAACTGTTTTTT. Translating it yields CASSVGSNEKLFF. Full variable domain (remainder filled in from reference TRBV9 and TRBJ1-4): DSGVTQTPKHLITATGQRVTLRCSPRSGDLSVYWYQQSLDQGLQFLIQYYNGEERAKGNILERFSAQQFPDLHSELNLSSLELGDSALYFCASSVGSNEKLFFGSGTQLSVL.

This clonotype was counted ten times or more. The rearrangement links TRBV5-1 to TRBJ2-6, with TRBD1 matching over 7 bases. CDR1 and CDR2 from the germline V gene are SGHRS and YFSETQ. CDR3 length equals 17 residues. J lost 4 bases, V lost 4 bases, and 11 bases had no gene match. In DNA form, the CDR3 reads TGCGCCAGCAGCCAAATAAACACAGGGGTAGGGGCCAACGTCCTGACTTTC. Translated: CASSQINTGVGANVLTF.

This clonotype was seen a handful of times. The chain couples TRBV5-4 to TRBJ2-5, with D possibly being TRBD2 (7 bases). Germline CDR1 is SGHNT and CDR2 is YYREEE (reference sequence). The length of the CDR3 is 16 residues. The V gene lost 2 bases and the J gene lost 4 bases, with 18 bases spanning the gap. The CDR3 DNA reads as TGTGCCAGCAGCTTTATAGGGGGGGGGGCTGCAGAGACCCAGTACTTC. This encodes CASSFIGGGAAETQYF. The entire variable domain, with the rest obtained from reference TRBV5-4 and TRBJ2-5, is as follows: ETGVTQSPTHLIKTRGQQVTLRCSSQSGHNTVSWYQQALGQGPQFIFQYYREEENGRGNFPPRFSGLQFPNYSSELNVNALELDDSALYLCASSFIGGGAAETQYFGPGTRLLVL.

J is TRBJ2-1 and V is TRBV5-4; 11 bases match TRBD2. The CDR3 totals 16 residues. Germline V gives CDR1 SGHNT, CDR2 YYREEE (reference sequence). The ends lost 0 bases at V and 4 bases at J; junction bases unmatched: 3. The CDR3 DNA follows: TGTGCCAGCAGCTTGGGAGGGACTAGCGGATACAATGAGCAGTTCTTC. Translating it yields CASSLGGTSGYNEQFF.

The chain uses TRBV15 and TRBJ1-3; maybe TRBD1 (6 bases). V was shortened by 1 base and J by 8 bases, with 15 bases between the two germline ends. The CDR3 runs 15 residues. Germline values: CDR1 LNHNV, CDR2 YYDKDF (reference sequence). The CDR3 reads CATSRGQGYGYTIYF. The CDR3 DNA is TGTGCCACCAGCAGAGGGCAGGGGTATGGCTACACCATATATTTT.

The chain joins TRBV4-2 to TRBJ2-7; 7 positions match TRBD1. Looked up from germline, CDR1 is LGHNA and CDR2 is YNFKEQ. Trimming removed 3 bases from V and 4 bases from J; junction bases left unmatched: 12. The CDR3 length is 16 residues. The CDR3 loop is CASSHIGTANVYEQYV. The CDR3 coding sequence is TGTGCCAGCAGCCACATAGGGACAGCCAACGTATACGAGCAGTACGTC.

This clonotype appeared a single time. The chain links TRBV9 to TRBJ2-7; 9 positions match TRBD1. Germline trimming cut 4 bases from V and 3 bases from J; bases unmatched to any gene: 5. From germline, CDR1 is SGDLS and CDR2 YYNGEE. The CDR3 sequence is 14 residues long. The CDR3 is CASSRGTGSYEQYF. Written as DNA, the CDR3 is TGTGCCAGCAGCAGGGGGACAGGGAGCTACGAGCAGTACTTC.

This sequence joins TRBV12-3 or TRBV12-4 and TRBJ1-2, with D possibly being TRBD1 (6 bases). Deletions cut 11 bases from V and 5 bases from J, with 15 bases between. The CDR3 spans 12 residues. The CDR3 reads CAGWDKWYGYTF. CDR3 nucleotides: TGTGCCGGATGGGACAAGTGGTATGGCTACACCTTC.

This clonotype was counted at least ten times. The CDR3 region has the DNA TGCGCCAGCAGCCAAGTAGGGCTAGCCAAAAACATTCAGTACTTC. Encoded protein: CASSQVGLAKNIQYF. The V call is TRBV4-1, the J call TRBJ2-4; D ambiguous. Trimming removed 1 base at V and 0 bases at J, with 7 bases between. The CDR3 sequence is 15 residues long. Germline V gives CDR1 MGHRA, CDR2 YSYEKL.